This T cell receptor (beta chain) was documented in a study of patients with pleural tuberculosis (dated by TCRdb to between 2014 and 2016). According to the germline V gene, CDR1 reads SGHDT and CDR2 reads YYEEEE. CDR3 length: 13 amino acids, cysteine to phenylalanine. Kept here is only the CDR3 DNA, which spans 39 bases and is read in frame from base 1. V is reduced by 4 bases and J by 3 bases, leaving a spacing of 10 bases between them. TCRdb shows the sequencer as Illumina Genome Analyzer IIx. The public reads were run again by TCRdb, first through fastp at Q25 and then through MiXCR, and only productive beta chains were kept. Merged by CDR3 protein, the rows form single entries marked with the most common genes and DNA. A total of some 48,000 distinct CDR3 sequences appear in this sample, less than 9.5% of them only once. The biggest ten clones account for about 16% of the sample. Turning to this clonotype: It lacks a known antigen. No base-level quality is on record; no much larger clone is a single base apart.

This TCR derives from a human donor with pleural tuberculosis. This chain joins TRBV5-6 to TRBJ1-2; a weak D assignment points to TRBD1 (6 bases agree). The CDR3 sequence is CASSPTGHYGYTF. The bases are TGTGCCAGCAGCCCGACAGGACACTATGGCTACACCTTC.